This entry features one TCR beta chain sequence. The antigen remains undetermined. The sample comes from a study of cytomegalovirus exposure and HLA in healthy donors. Study context: Samples from HLA-typed donors yielded around 79 million unique TCRs in an early data release. Caucasian-associated ancestry cluster membership applied to under 85% of about 370 genotyped donors. General study results and limits: Relative to equally common others, HLA-associated TCR beta chains showed greater clonal expansion in a later analysis.

The J segment lost 0 bases and the V segment lost 5 bases, leaving 7 bases of the junction unmatched. The CDR3 has 18 residues. Germline loops: CDR1 MNHEY, CDR2 SMNVEV (reference sequence). 13 Jbeta primers and 60 Vbeta primers were used for the PCR. Using immunoSEQ multiplex PCR, the repertoire was profiled, and TCRdb retains in-frame clones only, with some absent. The data show about 90,000 clones, with 78% seen just once and 4.6% held by the top ten. V and J are TRBV27 and TRBJ2-1, with 13 bases that match TRBD2. Sequenced input: PBMCs. The receptor's source is a woman aged 40 to 50 in good health and CMV-seropositive. CDR3 loop: CASSPSWTSGSSYNEQFF. DNA for the CDR3: TGTGCCAGCAGTCCCTCCTGGACTAGCGGGAGCTCCTACAATGAGCAGTTCTTC.